The 27 T cell receptor beta chains presented below share a single source sample, sequenced in a study of OX40 agonist ivuxolimab in advanced cancers. Libraries were constructed by the immunoSEQ multiplex PCR assay. TCRdb obtained this table from immuneACCESS and retained in-frame rearrangements with V and J assigned. These tables miss some clones; where compared with another copy, unresolved V genes account for less than half of the shortfall, and the remainder is unexplained. This sample holds 50,000 to 70,000 clones; 85% to 90% were observed only once. The ten largest make up 14% of the sample. The starting material was CD4+ or CD8+ T cells sorted from blood, obtained in a trial of the OX40 agonist ivuxolimab. The source of these receptors is an adult with an advanced solid tumor such as melanoma, head and neck, liver or kidney cancer.

Only one count was recorded for this clone. CDR3 sequence reads: CASSLGGVGAGPITEAFF. CDR3 bases: TGTGCCAGCAGCTTGGGCGGGGTAGGGGCAGGGCCCATCACTGAAGCTTTCTTT. The chain couples TRBV5-6 to TRBJ1-1; tentatively, D is TRBD1 (5 bases). V was pared by 0 bases and J by 4 bases, with 22 bases between. Germline V gene sequence: CDR1 SGHDT, CDR2 YYEEEE. The CDR3 extends over 18 amino acids. Supplemented by reference TRBV5-6 and TRBJ1-1, the full variable domain reads DAGVTQSPTHLIKTRGQQVTLRCSPKSGHDTVSWYQQALGQGPQFIFQYYEEEERQRGNFPDRFSGHQFPNYSSELNVNALLLGDSALYLCASSLGGVGAGPITEAFFGQGTRLTVV.

This sequence joins TRBV18 and TRBJ1-4; D gene unclear. CDR3 size: 17 residues. Germline loops: CDR1 KGHSH, CDR2 LQKENI. With 2 bases removed from V and 7 bases from J, the gap between germline ends came to 20 bases. CDR3 bases: TGTGCCAGCTCACCAGAGACCGCGATGTTGGTGGGTGAAAAACTGTTTTTT. It codes for CASSPETAMLVGEKLFF. Supplemented by reference TRBV18 and TRBJ1-4, the full variable domain reads NAGVMQNPRHLVRRRGQEARLRCSPMKGHSHVYWYRQLPEEGLKFMVYLQKENIIDESGMPKERFSAEFPKEGPSILRIQQVVRGDSAAYFCASSPETAMLVGEKLFFGSGTQLSVL.

DNA of the CDR3: TGTGCCAGCAGTCCCGGGACTAATGAGCAGTTCTTC. Translation: CASSPGTNEQFF. The chain carries TRBV27 and TRBJ2-1, with a weak D call TRBD2 (6 bases). Trimming pared 5 bases from V and 7 bases from J, leaving 9 bases between. The CDR3 runs 12 residues. Germline V CDR1 and CDR2: MNHEY, SMNVEV (reference sequence).

The rearrangement links TRBV27 to TRBJ2-3; 9 bases agree with TRBD2. Looked up from germline, CDR1 is MNHEY and CDR2 is SMNVEV (reference sequence). The CDR3 loop spans 15 amino acids. With V trimmed by 3 bases and J by 3 bases, 4 bases remained unmatched. The CDR3 here is CASSFLSGGTDTQYF. The CDR3 coding sequence is TGTGCCAGCAGTTTTCTGAGCGGGGGGACAGATACGCAGTATTTT.

The rearrangement joins TRBV11-2 to TRBJ2-5, with TRBD2 identical over 7 bases. V shed 3 bases, J shed 0 bases, and the junction held 7 bases outside the gene matches. Germline values: CDR1 SGHAT, CDR2 FQNNGV. The CDR3 runs 16 residues. The CDR3 bases are TGTGCCAGCAGCTTTGGGACTACCCCGTACCAAGAGACCCAGTACTTC. Translating gives CASSFGTTPYQETQYF.

The chain joins TRBV7-8 to TRBJ2-7; maybe TRBD1 (6 bases). V was clipped by 5 bases and J by 3 bases, with 11 bases between them. Germline V CDR1 and CDR2: SGHVS, FQNEAQ. This CDR3 is built from 13 residues. As DNA, the CDR3 is TGTGCCAGCAGCCCCGGACAGCTCTACGAGCAGTACTTC. Amino acids: CASSPGQLYEQYF.

The chain uses TRBV19 and TRBJ1-1; TRBD1 matches 7 bases. This CDR3 contains 16 residues. From germline, CDR1 is LNHDA and CDR2 SQIVND (reference sequence). The V segment lost 1 base and the J segment 1 base; nucleotides outside the gene matches: 6. The CDR3 spells CASSIVAGGWNTEAFF. CDR3 in DNA: TGTGCCAGTAGTATAGTGGCAGGGGGATGGAACACTGAAGCTTTCTTT.

The chain employs TRBV6-5 and TRBJ2-1; no firm D call. Trimming took off 0 bases at V and 7 bases at J, with 7 bases between the two ends. CDR3 length: 13 amino acids. The germline V gene encodes CDR1 MNHEY and CDR2 SVGAGI. The CDR3 region has the DNA TGTGCCAGCAGTTACTCCGGGCGGAATGAGCAGTTCTTC. This encodes CASSYSGRNEQFF.

The V call is TRBV19, the J call TRBJ2-3; tentatively, D is TRBD2 (6 bases). V shed 2 bases and J shed 10 bases, with 16 bases lying between them. This CDR3 is 14 amino acids long. CDR1 and CDR2 from the germline V gene are LNHDA and SQIVND (reference sequence). CDR3 nucleotides: TGTGCCAGTAGTATAACACCAGGAGGGCCGGCGCAGTATTTT. It translates to CASSITPGGPAQYF.

This chain connects TRBV27 to TRBJ1-1; D is unresolved. Trimming stripped 0 bases from V and 4 bases from J, with 9 bases between. This CDR3 spans 14 amino acids. CDR1 MNHEY and CDR2 SMNVEV come from the germline V gene (reference sequence). As DNA, the CDR3 is TGTGCCAGCAGTTTATCTCTTCGGCTCACTGAAGCTTTCTTT. This codes for CASSLSLRLTEAFF.

The chain uses TRBV2 and TRBJ1-4; no clear D gene. V gave up 0 bases and J gave up 0 bases, with 5 bases separating them. Germline loops: CDR1 SNHLY, CDR2 FYNNEI. CDR3 length: 15 residues. CDR3 sequence: CASSEAQATNEKLFF. CDR3 coding DNA: TGTGCCAGCAGTGAAGCGCAGGCAACTAATGAAAAACTGTTTTTT.

This clone is medium-sized within its sample. The rearrangement uses TRBV19 and TRBJ2-7; possibly TRBD2 for D (6 bases). The CDR3 has 14 residues. The V gene lost 3 bases and the J gene lost 4 bases, with 13 bases spanning the gap. CDR1 LNHDA and CDR2 SQIVND come from the germline V gene (reference sequence). In DNA, the CDR3 is TGTGCCAGTAGTATGCCCGGGAGTTTTTACGAGCAGTACTTC. It is translated as CASSMPGSFYEQYF.

The V gene is TRBV13, the J gene TRBJ2-3; the D is unclear. The CDR3 extends over 12 amino acids. In germline, CDR1 is PRHDT, CDR2 FYEKMQ (reference sequence). Between the trimmed V and J ends, which lost 1 base and 4 bases, there was a span of 3 bases. In DNA, the CDR3 is TGTGCCAGCAGCTTAGAGGCAGATACGCAGTATTTT. This translates into CASSLEADTQYF.

The rearrangement uses TRBV4-2 and TRBJ2-7, with a possible D match to TRBD2 (5 bases). CDR3 length: 16 residues. V lost 0 bases and J 4 bases, leaving 16 bases between the germline ends. Per the germline V gene, CDR1 is LGHNA and CDR2 is YNFKEQ. CDR3 sequence (DNA): TGTGCCAGCAGCCAAGATCAACGGGGAGTGGGTTACGAGCAGTACTTC. It codes for CASSQDQRGVGYEQYF.

For this clone: A far larger clone is one nucleotide away, so this likely arose from a read error. Other nucleotide sequences from this sample produce the same CDR3. This chain joins TRBV5-1 and TRBJ1-5; TRBD1 agrees at 8 bases. This CDR3 is built from 15 residues. Germline V CDR1 and CDR2: SGHRS, YFSETQ. Germline trimming cut 4 bases from V and 2 bases from J; bases unmatched to any gene: 5. The CDR3 DNA reads as TGCGCCAGCAGCATAGGACAGGGCGGCAATCAGCCCCAGCATTTT. It is translated as CASSIGQGGNQPQHF.

V gene TRBV19 combines with J gene TRBJ2-6, with D possibly being TRBD1 (5 bases). The germline V gene has CDR1 LNHDA and CDR2 SQIVND (reference sequence). Trimming removed 7 bases at V and 2 bases at J, with 21 bases between. The CDR3 extends over 18 amino acids. CDR3: CASTYLTRVFTGANVLTF. The CDR3 nucleotides read TGTGCCAGTACCTATCTAACCAGGGTATTCACTGGGGCCAACGTCCTGACTTTC.

The rearrangement joins TRBV5-1 to TRBJ2-7, with 7 bases fitting TRBD1. This CDR3 region has 15 residues. The ends lost 2 bases at V and 0 bases at J; junction bases unmatched: 5. Germline V lookup: CDR1 SGHRS, CDR2 YFSETQ. The DNA for the CDR3 is TGCGCCAGCAGCTTAGGGACAGCCAGCTCCTACGAGCAGTACTTC. It specifies CASSLGTASSYEQYF.

The chain recombines TRBV7-8 with TRBJ2-7; a weak D match, TRBD1 (5 bases). CDR1 is SGHVS and CDR2 is FQNEAQ in the germline V gene. CDR3 length equals 15 residues. Trimming stripped 0 bases from V and 7 bases from J, with 16 bases between. In nucleotides, the CDR3 is TGTGCCAGCAGCTTAGCGCATCTGGGGCTAGGAGAGCAGTACTTC. Translating it yields CASSLAHLGLGEQYF.

The chain carries TRBV7-9 and TRBJ2-2; D gene uncertain. This CDR3 region has 14 residues. V was cut by 0 bases and J by 6 bases, with 8 bases left in between. CDR1 is SEHNR and CDR2 is FQNEAQ in the germline V gene (reference sequence). The CDR3 here is CASSLALTPGELFF. The CDR3, as DNA: TGTGCCAGCAGCTTAGCCCTGACACCCGGGGAGCTGTTTTTT.

This clone was recorded only once. The rearrangement joins TRBV27 to TRBJ2-7; D unclear. The CDR3 loop spans 12 amino acids. Deletions cut 4 bases from V and 7 bases from J, with 11 bases between. Germline loops: CDR1 MNHEY, CDR2 SMNVEV (reference sequence). The CDR3 protein is CASSSNTVEQYF. The CDR3 bases are TGTGCCAGCAGTTCAAACACTGTGGAGCAGTACTTC.

The chain has TRBV13 and TRBJ2-1; 7 nucleotides align to TRBD1. The length of the CDR3 is 13 residues. V lost 4 bases and J lost 5; bases outside the gene matches: 2. CDR1 and CDR2 from the germline V gene are PRHDT and FYEKMQ (reference sequence). DNA for the CDR3: TGTGCCAGCAGCTGGACAGGTAACAATGAGCAGTTCTTC. It codes for CASSWTGNNEQFF. The full variable domain, its missing parts supplied by reference TRBV13 and TRBJ2-1, is AAGVIQSPRHLIKEKRETATLKCYPIPRHDTVYWYQQGPGQDPQFLISFYEKMQSDKGSIPDRFSAQQFSDYHSELNMSSLELGDSALYFCASSWTGNNEQFFGPGTRLTVL.

The DNA of the CDR3 is TGTGCCAGCAGCCACGGACAGGCCCTCTCCTACGAGCAGTACTTC. It translates to CASSHGQALSYEQYF. This chain uses TRBV5-5 with TRBJ2-7; 7 bases match TRBD1. There are 15 residues in the CDR3. Germline V lookup: CDR1 SGHKS, CDR2 YYEKEE (reference sequence). The V segment lost 4 bases and the J segment 0 bases; nucleotides outside the gene matches: 7. Combining the CDR3 with reference TRBV5-5 and TRBJ2-7 gives the whole variable domain DAGVTQSPTHLIKTRGQQVTLRCSPISGHKSVSWYQQVLGQGPQFIFQYYEKEERGRGNFPDRFSARQFPNYSSELNVNALLLGDSALYLCASSHGQALSYEQYFGPGTRLTVT.

The chain couples TRBV6-1 to TRBJ2-1, with TRBD1 matching 9 bases. CDR3 length equals 15 residues. CDR1 and CDR2 from the germline V gene are MNHNS and SASEGT. V lost 10 bases and J lost 6; bases outside the gene matches: 13. The CDR3 nucleotides are TGTGCCAACGAGGCATGGACAGGGGTCGGCAATGAGCAGTTCTTC. This translates into CANEAWTGVGNEQFF.

The chain has TRBV9 and TRBJ2-3; D is uncertain. Germline V CDR1 and CDR2: SGDLS, YYNGEE. The CDR3 is 13 amino acids. The V end was cut by 5 bases, the J end by 6 bases, with 13 bases between. The CDR3 bases are TGTGCCAGCAGTAACTACCCCCACGATACGCAGTATTTT. Its protein product is CASSNYPHDTQYF.

The V gene is TRBV27, the J gene TRBJ2-1; D possibly corresponds to TRBD1 (6 bases). The length of the CDR3 is 14 residues. The V end was cut by 6 bases, the J end by 6 bases, with 15 bases between. Germline CDR1 reads MNHEY; CDR2 reads SMNVEV (reference sequence). CDR3: CASSRGIRLNEQFF. The CDR3 bases are TGTGCCAGCAGCAGGGGAATAAGACTCAATGAGCAGTTCTTC.

The J gene is TRBJ2-7, the V gene TRBV7-8, with 7 bases identical to TRBD2. With V trimmed by 2 bases and J by 2 bases, 6 bases remained unmatched. The CDR3 runs to 15 residues. Germline V gene data show CDR1 as SGHVS and CDR2 as FQNEAQ. The chain's CDR3 is CASSLHAGVPYEQYF. The DNA of the CDR3 is TGTGCCAGCAGCTTACACGCGGGAGTTCCCTACGAGCAGTACTTC.

V is TRBV2 and J is TRBJ2-2; 13 nucleotides match TRBD2. CDR3 length: 19 amino acids. After removal of 11 bases from V and 0 bases from J, the junction contained 15 bases not matched to a gene. Germline V gene sequence: CDR1 SNHLY, CDR2 FYNNEI. CDR3 residues: CAGESRLAGGFANTGELFF. In DNA form, the CDR3 reads TGTGCCGGGGAGAGCCGACTAGCGGGGGGTTTCGCGAACACCGGGGAGCTGTTTTTT.